This T cell receptor (beta chain) derives from a study of shared clonotypes between healthy human individuals (dated by TCRdb to about 2020). For context, the study as a whole: A couple of women and a few men aged 18 to 49 years were included in the cohort. Leukapheresis yielded between about 0.85 and 10 billion PBMCs per donor. To estimate repertoire size and how much clonotypes are shared between individuals, the study performed deep sequencing of blood TCR repertoires from a few healthy adults. Libraries were prepared and TCR repertoires were sequenced by different laboratories using diverse techniques, in order to increase sequencing depth and limit assay-specific biases. Per donor, three plates each were used for CD4 naive and CD4 memory, two for CD8 naive, and one for CD8 memory. Beyond this particular receptor, the publication reports: Compared with non-shared clonotypes, the clonotypes found in all four sorted-subset donors had higher generation probabilities. When a handful of donors were compared, the shared fraction of clonotypes was about 5.2% for naive CD4, around 3.5% for naive CD8, roughly 2.5% for memory CD4, and roughly 0.4% for memory CD8. Incomplete sequencing was indicated by rarefaction of sorted-subset datasets, despite the large sequencing depth. Pairwise subsampling led to the expectation that sequencing depth would affect the degree of clonotype sharing among donors. Sampling was restricted to blood, and TCR repertoires in tissue are likely to differ from TCR repertoires in blood. Larger estimated clonotype richness was generally found for naive subsets than for memory subsets. The small number of donors limited the genetic and exposure-history diversity represented.

CD8 naive samples were obtained by positive selection for CCR7 among CD45RO-negative cells, yielding a CD45RA+CCR7+ population from which TemRA cells were excluded. Healthy HIV-negative adults with no recently reported acute infections or vaccinations were included as donors. All donors were Caucasian adults living in Nashville, Tennessee, USA. Blood was collected by leukapheresis, and PBMCs were isolated by Ficoll-Histopaque density gradient centrifugation and then cryopreserved in liquid nitrogen vapor phase. Analytical flow cytometry was used to check the purity and quantity of each magnetically sorted T cell population. Genomic DNA was isolated from each sorted fraction and quantified by UV absorbance on a Nanodrop 2000c. Using the deep immunoSEQ assay, TCR CDR3 regions were amplified from genomic DNA by multiplex PCR. For each cell subset, the extracted genomic DNA was distributed evenly across all wells of several immunoSEQ 96-well plates, and each plate served as one replicate. For sorted subsets, around 0.2 ug genomic DNA, equal to some 30,000 T cell genomes, was loaded into each replicate PCR. Purified libraries were measured with a Qubit 3.0 fluorometer, size-checked on a Bioanalyzer 2100, and measured again with the KAPA Library Quantification kit. Every immunoSEQ 96-well plate was sequenced on a separate single-read 150-cycle Illumina NextSeq 550 flow cell. In the source study's methods: Because the immunoSEQ output included only junctional sequences and no quality scores, the filtering could not be the same as the filtering used for full-length reads. To assign V/J genes and CDR3, sequences were annotated against IMGT germline references using PyIR, a Python wrapper for IgBLAST v1.9. Reads were filtered out if the reads had weak V/J assignments (E-value above 1e-6), no CDR3, stop codons, out-of-frame junctions, or ambiguous translated residues. A V3J clonotype was defined by an identical inferred V gene, J gene, and CDR3 amino acid sequence. Percentage overlap between repertoires was calculated by dividing the number of shared unique clonotypes by the size of the smaller repertoire. Repertoire richness was assessed with RTK rarefaction, the Chao1 estimator, and Recon v2.1 estimates of unobserved clonotypes. Generation probabilities for all TCRbeta clonotypes obtained by the gDNA method from a few donors were computed using OLGA. TCRdb carries this immuneACCESS record with in-frame sequences only. Its versions omit some clonotypes, under half of them owing to an unresolved V gene in the studies checked, with the rest unexplained. V, J and clone size derive from that table, while D and trimming were established from the DNA sequence. The sample table holds about 680,000 clones, of which around 92% were seen once. The top ten clonotypes cover more than 20% of the sample.

Sequences SGHNT (CDR1) and YYREEE (CDR2) are obtained from the germline V gene (reference sequence). Relative to germline, V is missing 0 bases and J is missing 6 bases, with 7 bases of the junction outside any gene match. Spanning cysteine to phenylalanine, the CDR3 consists of 15 amino acids. The CDR3 DNA has 45 bases and is translated from base 1. As for this clone: What antigen it recognizes has not been identified. Per-nucleotide qualities are absent, and no much larger clonotype sits a single base away.

Sample: naive CD8+ T cells sorted from blood. This specimen's cell subset or site label, per the study, means: CD45RA+CCR7+. This TCR derives from a man younger than 45 in good health. The chain was built from TRBV5-4 and TRBJ2-7, with TRBD2 identical over 9 junction bases. The CDR3 in this case is CASSLEAGGGLEQYF. The DNA sequence is as follows: TGTGCCAGCAGCTTGGAGGCGGGAGGGGGGCTCGAGCAGTACTTC.